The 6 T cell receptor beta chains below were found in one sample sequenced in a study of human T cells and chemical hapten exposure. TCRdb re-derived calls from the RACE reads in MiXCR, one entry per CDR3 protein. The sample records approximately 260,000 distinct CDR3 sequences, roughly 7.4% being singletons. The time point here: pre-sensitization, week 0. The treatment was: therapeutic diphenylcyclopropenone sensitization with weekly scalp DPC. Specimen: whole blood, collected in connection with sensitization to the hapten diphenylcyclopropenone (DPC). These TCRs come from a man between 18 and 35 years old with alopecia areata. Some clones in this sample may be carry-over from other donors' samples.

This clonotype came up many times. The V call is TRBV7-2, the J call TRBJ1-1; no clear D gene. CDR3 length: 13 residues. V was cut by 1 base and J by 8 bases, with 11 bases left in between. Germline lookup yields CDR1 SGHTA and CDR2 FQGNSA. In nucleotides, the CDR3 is TGTGCCAGCAGCTTAGGTACCCCTCAGGAAGCTTTCTTT. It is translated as CASSLGTPQEAFF.

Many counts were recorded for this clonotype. Here the CDR3 DNA reads TGCAGCGTTGAAGTCCTATACTCCGGGCTGTTTTTT. It specifies CSVEVLYSGLFF. V gene TRBV29-1 combines with J gene TRBJ1-4, with no clear D. The CDR3 covers 12 residues. CDR1 is SQVTM and CDR2 is ANQGSEA in the germline V gene. Trimming shortened V by 1 base and J by 14 bases, and 14 bases separated the two germline ends.

The CDR3 region has the DNA TGTGCCAGCTCACCCGGGACCATTAAAGAGGTCCTCTATGGCTACACCTTC. It translates to CASSPGTIKEVLYGYTF. This chain uses TRBV18 with TRBJ1-2; TRBD1 might be the D (5 bases). CDR1 is KGHSH, CDR2 LQKENI, per germline. CDR3 length equals 17 residues. Trimming took off 3 bases at V and 4 bases at J, with 21 bases between the two ends.

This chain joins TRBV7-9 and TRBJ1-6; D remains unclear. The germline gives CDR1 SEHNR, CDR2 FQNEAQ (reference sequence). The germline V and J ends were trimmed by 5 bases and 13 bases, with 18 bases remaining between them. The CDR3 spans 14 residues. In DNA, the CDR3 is TGTGCCAGCAGCCCCCCCGAGGGCAGTTTGCCCCTCCACTTT. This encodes CASSPPEGSLPLHF.

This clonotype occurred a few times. CDR3 sequence reads: CASSDRYRTYGYTF. CDR3 bases: TGTGCCAGCAGTGATCGGTACAGGACCTATGGCTACACCTTC. This chain uses TRBV6-4 with TRBJ1-2; D might be TRBD1 (5 bases). V was cut by 3 bases and J by 4 bases, with 12 bases left in between. Looked up from germline, CDR1 is MRHNA and CDR2 is SNTAGT. The length of the CDR3 is 14 residues.

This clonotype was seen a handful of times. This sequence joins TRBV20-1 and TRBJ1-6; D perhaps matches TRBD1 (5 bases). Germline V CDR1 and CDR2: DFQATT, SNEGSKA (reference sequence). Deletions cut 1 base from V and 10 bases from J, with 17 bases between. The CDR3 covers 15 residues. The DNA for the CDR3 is TGCAGTGCTAGAGTGAGGGCAGGGACTGGCTCACCCCTCCACTTT. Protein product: CSARVRAGTGSPLHF.